This TCR beta chain appears in the sequencing data of a study of CD8+CD57+ T cells in acquired aplastic anemia. About the research overall: Sorted CD4+ and CD8+ cells yielded 3 to 3.5 ug of DNA on average.

This clonotype has just one count. The antigen is unknown. General observations from the study: Both patients and controls carried the same twenty-nine CD8+ CDR3 sequences.

The template used for profiling TCR beta VDJ and CDR3 was genomic DNA. Via MiXCR, TCRdb re-called the reads, giving one row per CDR3 protein. The repertoire holds about 160,000 distinct CDR3 sequences, with over 40% as singletons. An expansion of CD8+CD57+ cells by flow cytometry had been shown in patients chosen for sequencing. The CDR3 has 14 amino acids. V was clipped by 0 bases and J by 1 base, with 6 bases between them. Per the germline V gene, CDR1 is SGHDN and CDR2 is FVKESK. This receptor was identified in a human donor with aplastic anemia. The V gene is TRBV14, the J gene TRBJ1-2; the D gene is possibly TRBD1 (5 bases). Material: sorted CD4+, CD8+, or CD8+CD57+ T cells (not recorded which) from PBMCs. In DNA form, the CDR3 reads TGTGCCAGCAGCCAAGAACAGGTTAACTATGGCTACACCTTC. The encoded protein is CASSQEQVNYGYTF.